This T cell receptor (beta chain) was found in a study of post-analysis software for immune sequencing data. Looking at the study overall: Some patients lacked subtype; others had relapsing-remitting, secondary progressive or progressive-relapsing disease. Findings of the study overall: Analysis by F measure revealed that same-batch samples clustered strongly together. Comparison with controls showed significantly lower normalized Chao1 diversity in multiple sclerosis patients. The five TRBV segments detected at higher frequency in patients than in controls included TRBV5-6, TRBV5-1 and TRBV20-1.

Prepared TCR beta cDNA libraries contained unique molecular identifiers. The authors obtained approximately 460,000 cDNA molecules from around 1 to 9.1 million T cells. TCRdb redid the calling of the PCR reads with MiXCR, one entry per CDR3 protein. The data show 450,000 to 650,000 distinct CDR3 sequences, roughly 40% seen once. Regarding this clonotype: The target antigen is unknown.

The CDR3 is 15 amino acids. Germline CDR1 and CDR2: ENHRY and SYGVKD. V lost 3 bases, J lost 6 bases, and 7 bases stayed unmatched. The receptor comes from a girl between 10 and 17 years old with multiple sclerosis. V usage is TRBV10-3 and J usage is TRBJ2-1; 8 bases are a match to TRBD2. The material sequenced was blood. The CDR3 DNA reads as TGTGCCATCAGTGACCCTCTGACTAGCGCCAATGAGCAGTTCTTC. Translation: CAISDPLTSANEQFF.